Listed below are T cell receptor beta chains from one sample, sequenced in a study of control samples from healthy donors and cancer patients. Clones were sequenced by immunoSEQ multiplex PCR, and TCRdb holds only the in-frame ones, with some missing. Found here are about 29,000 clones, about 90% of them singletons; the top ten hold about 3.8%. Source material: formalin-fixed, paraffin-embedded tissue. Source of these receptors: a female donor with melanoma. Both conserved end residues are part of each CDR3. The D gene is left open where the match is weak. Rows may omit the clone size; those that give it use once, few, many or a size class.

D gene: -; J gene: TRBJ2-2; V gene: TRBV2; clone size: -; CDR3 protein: CASTLLAQNTGELFF; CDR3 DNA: TGTGCCAGCACCCTTCTCGCACAGAACACCGGGGAGCTGTTTTTT
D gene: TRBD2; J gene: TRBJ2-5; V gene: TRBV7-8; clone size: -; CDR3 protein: CASSLLADSQTQYF; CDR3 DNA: TGTGCCAGCAGCTTACTAGCGGACTCCCAGACCCAGTACTTC
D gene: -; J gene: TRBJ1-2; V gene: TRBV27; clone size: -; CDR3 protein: CASSPSGGALYGYTF; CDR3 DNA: TGTGCCAGCAGTCCGTCGGGGGGGGCTCTCTATGGCTACACCTTC
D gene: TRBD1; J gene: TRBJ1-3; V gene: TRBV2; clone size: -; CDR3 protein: CASGLTGLSGNTIYF; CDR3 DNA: TGTGCCAGCGGTTTGACAGGGCTCTCTGGAAACACCATATATTTT
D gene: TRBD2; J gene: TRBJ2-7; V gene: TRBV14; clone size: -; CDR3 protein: CASSRSGSHHYEQYF; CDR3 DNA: TGTGCCAGCAGTCGGAGCGGGAGTCACCACTACGAGCAGTACTTC
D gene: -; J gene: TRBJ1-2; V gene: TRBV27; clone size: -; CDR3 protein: CASSSLQGAYGYTF; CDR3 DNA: TGTGCCAGCAGTTCATTGCAGGGTGCCTATGGCTACACCTTC
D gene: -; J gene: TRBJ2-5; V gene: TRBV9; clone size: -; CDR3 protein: CASSVRPQETQYF; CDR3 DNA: TGTGCCAGCAGCGTAAGGCCTCAAGAGACCCAGTACTTC
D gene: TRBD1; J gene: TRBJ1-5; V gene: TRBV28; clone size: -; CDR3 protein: CASSSGQGNQPQHF; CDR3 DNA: TGTGCCAGCAGTTCGGGACAGGGAAATCAGCCCCAGCATTTT
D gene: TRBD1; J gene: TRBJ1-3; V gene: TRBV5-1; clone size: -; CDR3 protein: CASSSDRESNTIYF; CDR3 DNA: TGCGCCAGCAGCTCCGACAGGGAGTCTAACACCATATATTTT
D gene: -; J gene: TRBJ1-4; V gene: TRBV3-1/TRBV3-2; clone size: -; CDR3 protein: CASSQDWGRNPTNEKLFF; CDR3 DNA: TGTGCCAGCAGCCAAGATTGGGGCAGAAACCCAACTAATGAAAAACTGTTTTTT
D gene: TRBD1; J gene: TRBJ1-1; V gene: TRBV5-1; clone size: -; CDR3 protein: CASSGGTAWTEAFF; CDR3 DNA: TGCGCCAGCAGCGGTGGGACAGCCTGGACTGAAGCTTTCTTT
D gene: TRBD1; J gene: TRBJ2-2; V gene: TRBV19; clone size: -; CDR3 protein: CASSGGQGAGTGELFF; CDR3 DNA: TGTGCCAGTAGTGGCGGACAGGGGGCGGGCACCGGGGAGCTGTTTTTT
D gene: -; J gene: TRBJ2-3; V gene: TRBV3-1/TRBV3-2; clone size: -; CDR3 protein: CASSPREQVTDTQYF; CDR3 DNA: TGTGCCAGCAGCCCAAGGGAACAAGTCACAGATACGCAGTATTTT
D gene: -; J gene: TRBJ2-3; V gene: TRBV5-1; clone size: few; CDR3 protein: CATHGDSNTDTQYF; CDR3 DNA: TGCGCCACCCACGGGGATTCCAACACAGATACGCAGTATTTT
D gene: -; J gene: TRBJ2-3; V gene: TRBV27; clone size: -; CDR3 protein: CASSPHGDGTDTQYF; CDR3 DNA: TGTGCCAGCAGTCCTCACGGGGACGGCACAGATACGCAGTATTTT
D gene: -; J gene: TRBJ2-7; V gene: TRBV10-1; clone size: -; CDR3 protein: CASSGPIQRVYEQYF; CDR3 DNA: TGCGCCAGCAGTGGACCCATTCAGCGGGTCTACGAGCAGTACTTC
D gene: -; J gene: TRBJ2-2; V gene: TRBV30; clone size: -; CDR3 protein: CAWSIGGVVTGELFF; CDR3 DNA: TGTGCCTGGAGTATCGGAGGGGTTGTCACCGGGGAGCTGTTTTTT
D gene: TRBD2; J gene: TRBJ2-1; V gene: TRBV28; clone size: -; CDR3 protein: CASSSPGLGPNEQFF; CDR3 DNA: TGTGCCAGCAGCTCTCCGGGACTAGGACCCAATGAGCAGTTCTTC
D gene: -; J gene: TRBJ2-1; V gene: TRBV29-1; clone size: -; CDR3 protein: CSVVAAPAGQFF; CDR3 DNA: TGCAGCGTTGTGGCAGCCCCGGCCGGGCAGTTCTTC
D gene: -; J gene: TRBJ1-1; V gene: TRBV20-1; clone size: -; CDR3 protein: CSARWSTEAFF; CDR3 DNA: TGCAGTGCTAGATGGAGCACTGAAGCTTTCTTT
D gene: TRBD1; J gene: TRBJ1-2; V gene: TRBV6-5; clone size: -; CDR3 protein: CASSRPGQGARGYTF; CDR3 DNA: TGTGCCAGTAGTCGGCCGGGACAGGGGGCGCGTGGCTACACCTTC
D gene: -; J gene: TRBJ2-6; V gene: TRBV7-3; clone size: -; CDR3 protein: CASSPKPTGANVLTF; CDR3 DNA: TGTGCCAGCAGCCCCAAGCCCACTGGGGCCAACGTCCTGACTTTC
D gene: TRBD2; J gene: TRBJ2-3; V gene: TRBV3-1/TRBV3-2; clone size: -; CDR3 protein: CASSQVLLAGGVADTQYF; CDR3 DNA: TGTGCCAGCAGCCAAGTCCTACTAGCGGGAGGAGTTGCAGATACGCAGTATTTT
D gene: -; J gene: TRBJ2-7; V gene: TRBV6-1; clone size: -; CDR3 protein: CASSAPGLLNEQYF; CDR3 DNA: TGTGCCAGCAGTGCCCCCGGGCTACTGAACGAGCAGTACTTC
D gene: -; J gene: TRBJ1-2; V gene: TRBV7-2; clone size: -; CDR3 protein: CASSPSPITTLRYGYTF; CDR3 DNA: TGTGCCAGCAGCCCCTCGCCGATAACGACGCTGCGCTATGGCTACACCTTC
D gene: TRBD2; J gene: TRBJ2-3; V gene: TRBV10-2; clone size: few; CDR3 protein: CASSGLAESTDTQYF; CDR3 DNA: TGCGCCAGCTCGGGACTAGCGGAAAGCACAGATACGCAGTATTTT
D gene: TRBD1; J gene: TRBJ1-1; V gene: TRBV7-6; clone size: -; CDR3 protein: CASSERTGSSTEAFF; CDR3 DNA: TGTGCCAGCAGCGAAAGGACAGGGAGTAGCACTGAAGCTTTCTTT
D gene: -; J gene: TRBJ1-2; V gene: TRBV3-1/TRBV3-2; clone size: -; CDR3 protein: CASSRDRYGYTF; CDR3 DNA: TGTGCCAGCAGCCGGGACCGCTATGGCTACACCTTC
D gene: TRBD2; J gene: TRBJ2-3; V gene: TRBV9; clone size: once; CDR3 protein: CASSPELGTSGSDTQYF; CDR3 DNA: TGTGCCAGCAGCCCCGAGCTCGGGACTAGCGGGAGTGATACGCAGTATTTT
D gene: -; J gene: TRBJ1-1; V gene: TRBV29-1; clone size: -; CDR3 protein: CSVTPGATEAFF; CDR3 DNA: TGCAGCGTCACCCCTGGGGCCACTGAAGCTTTCTTT
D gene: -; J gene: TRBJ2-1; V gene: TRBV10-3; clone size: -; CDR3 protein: CAISGSGVNEQFF; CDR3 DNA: TGTGCCATCAGTGGATCAGGGGTAAATGAGCAGTTCTTC
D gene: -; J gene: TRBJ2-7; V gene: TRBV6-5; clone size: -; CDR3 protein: CASDRDSYEQYF; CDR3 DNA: TGTGCCAGCGACCGGGACTCCTACGAGCAGTACTTC
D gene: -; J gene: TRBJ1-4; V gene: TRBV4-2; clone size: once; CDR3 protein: CASSRSWGQEEKLFF; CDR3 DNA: TGTGCCAGCAGCCGCTCGTGGGGGCAGGAGGAAAAACTGTTTTTT
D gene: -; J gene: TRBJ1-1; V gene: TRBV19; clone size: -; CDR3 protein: CASSIGAEAFF; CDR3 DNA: TGTGCCAGTAGTATCGGTGCTGAAGCTTTCTTT
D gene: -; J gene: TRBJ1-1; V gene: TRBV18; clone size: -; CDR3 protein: CASSPLAGADTEAFF; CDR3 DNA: TGTGCCAGCTCACCACTTGCAGGGGCGGACACTGAAGCTTTCTTT
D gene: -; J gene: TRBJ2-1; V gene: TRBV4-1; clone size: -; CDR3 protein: CASSREWFGESSYNEQFF; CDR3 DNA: TGCGCCAGCAGCCGAGAATGGTTTGGTGAAAGCTCCTACAATGAGCAGTTCTTC
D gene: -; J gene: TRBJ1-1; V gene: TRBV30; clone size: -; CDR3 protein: CAWRRNMNTEAFF; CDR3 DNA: TGTGCCTGGAGGAGAAACATGAACACTGAAGCTTTCTTT
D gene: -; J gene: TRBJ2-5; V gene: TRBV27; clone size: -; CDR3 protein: CASGVGRAETQYF; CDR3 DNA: TGTGCCAGCGGGGTGGGGCGAGCAGAGACCCAGTACTTC
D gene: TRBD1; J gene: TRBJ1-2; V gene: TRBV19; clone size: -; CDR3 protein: CASSTVSGQGTYGYTF; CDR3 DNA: TGTGCCAGTAGTACAGTCTCGGGACAGGGAACCTATGGCTACACCTTC
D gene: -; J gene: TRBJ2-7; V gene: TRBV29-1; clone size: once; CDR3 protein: CSVEVATYEQYF; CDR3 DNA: TGCAGCGTTGAAGTGGCCACCTACGAGCAGTACTTC
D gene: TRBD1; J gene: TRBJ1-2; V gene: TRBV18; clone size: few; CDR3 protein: CASSLGQGGYTF; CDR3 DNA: TGTGCCAGCTCTCTCGGACAGGGTGGCTACACCTTC
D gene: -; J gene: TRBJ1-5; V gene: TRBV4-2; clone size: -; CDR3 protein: CASSQEANQPQHF; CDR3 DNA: TGTGCCAGCAGCCAAGAAGCGAATCAGCCCCAGCATTTT
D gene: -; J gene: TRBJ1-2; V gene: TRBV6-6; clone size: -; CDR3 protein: CASSPSLRGGGYTF; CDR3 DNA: TGTGCCAGCAGCCCCTCTCTCCGGGGCGGGGGCTACACCTTC
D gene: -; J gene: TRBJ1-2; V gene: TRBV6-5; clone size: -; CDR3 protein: CASSNRDKDYGYTF; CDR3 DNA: TGTGCCAGCAGCAATCGGGACAAGGACTATGGCTACACCTTC
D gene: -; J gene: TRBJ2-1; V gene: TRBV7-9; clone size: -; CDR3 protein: CAIVRASMYEQFF; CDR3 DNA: TGTGCCATCGTGCGGGCTAGTATGTATGAGCAGTTCTTC
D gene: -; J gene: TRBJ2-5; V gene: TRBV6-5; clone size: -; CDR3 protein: CASSYTLPETQYF; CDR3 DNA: TGTGCCAGCAGTTATACCCTCCCAGAGACCCAGTACTTC
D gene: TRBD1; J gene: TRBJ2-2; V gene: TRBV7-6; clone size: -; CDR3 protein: CASSQPGQGAAGELFF; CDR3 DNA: TGTGCCAGCAGCCAACCGGGACAGGGGGCGGCCGGGGAGCTGTTTTTT
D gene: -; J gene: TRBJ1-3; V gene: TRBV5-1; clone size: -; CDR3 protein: CASSRAPSGSSGNTIYF; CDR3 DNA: TGCGCCAGCAGTAGGGCTCCAAGCGGGAGCTCTGGAAACACCATATATTTT
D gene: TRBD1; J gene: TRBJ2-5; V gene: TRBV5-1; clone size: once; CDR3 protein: CASSPGTGQVETQYF; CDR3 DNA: TGCGCCAGCAGCCCGGGGACAGGGCAAGTAGAGACCCAGTACTTC